Shown below are 30 T cell receptor beta chains from a single sample sequenced in a study of identical twins. Via MiXCR, TCRdb re-called the 5' RACE reads, giving one row per CDR3 protein. The sample includes fewer than 250,000 distinct CDR3 sequences, 7.5% seen only once; the top ten take around 2.1%. This sample was shared with a second study, whose subject was yellow fever vaccine responses in identical twins.

The source material was memory (CD45RO+) T cells sorted from blood. These receptor sequences come from a woman younger than 35 in good health.

The chain recombines TRBV30 with TRBJ2-1; possible D gene TRBD1, 5 bases. The germline V gene has CDR1 GTSNPN and CDR2 SVGIG (reference sequence). The CDR3 contains 12 residues. Between the trimmed V and J ends, which lost 6 bases and 3 bases, there was a span of 9 bases. The CDR3 sequence is CACRQFYNEQFF. Written as DNA, the CDR3 is TGTGCCTGTCGACAGTTCTACAATGAGCAGTTCTTC.

The CDR3 loop is CASSQSRQHTQYF. The DNA of the CDR3 is TGCGCCAGCAGTCAATCGCGACAGCATACGCAGTATTTT. This chain connects TRBV23-1 to TRBJ2-3; TRBD1 might be the D (5 bases). TRBV23-1 is placed among ORFs of uncertain function. Trimming removed 0 bases at V and 7 bases at J, with 8 bases between. The CDR3 covers 13 residues.

This clonotype was seen repeatedly, ten times or more. The chain employs TRBV6-2 or TRBV6-3 and TRBJ2-5, with a tentative D call TRBD1 (5 bases). Germline values: CDR1 MNHEY, CDR2 SVGEGT. The CDR3 consists of 15 residues. Trimming removed 8 bases from V and 5 bases from J, with 21 bases in between. CDR3 sequence (DNA): TGTGCCAGCGGAGACAGCCTCCTCTTTATCGAGACCCAGTACTTC. Residues: CASGDSLLFIETQYF.

The table lists this clonotype with many counts. The chain links TRBV20-1 to TRBJ2-7; D could derive from TRBD1 or TRBD2 (6 bases each). The CDR3 extends over 11 amino acids. Germline V CDR1 and CDR2: DFQATT, SNEGSKA (reference sequence). With 5 bases removed from V and 5 bases from J, the gap between germline ends came to 10 bases. The DNA of the CDR3 is TGCAGTGCTTCTAGGGGGGACGAGCAGTACTTC. Its translation is CSASRGDEQYF.

This clonotype showed up just a few times. This chain joins TRBV20-1 and TRBJ2-5; D is unresolved. V lost 1 base, J lost 5 bases, and 5 bases lay in between. The CDR3 consists of 11 residues. CDR1 and CDR2 from the germline V gene are DFQATT and SNEGSKA (reference sequence). This CDR3 reads CSARVLETQYF. The DNA for the CDR3 is TGCAGTGCTAGAGTGTTGGAGACCCAGTACTTC.

This clonotype was seen ten or more times. This chain joins TRBV3-1 and TRBJ2-1; 13 bases align to TRBD2. J lost 6 bases, V lost 1 base, and 9 bases had no gene match. This CDR3 has 18 residues. Per germline, CDR1 LGHDT and CDR2 YNNKEL (reference sequence). CDR3 residues: CASSQAPGGLAGLNEQFF. The CDR3 DNA sequence: TGTGCCAGCAGCCAAGCACCCGGGGGACTAGCGGGGCTCAATGAGCAGTTCTTC.

This clonotype was picked up many times. This chain's CDR3 is CASREAGWQETQYF. CDR3 nucleotide sequence: TGCGCCAGCCGGGAAGCGGGTTGGCAAGAGACCCAGTACTTC. This chain links TRBV5-1 with TRBJ2-5; possibly TRBD2 for D (6 bases). Per the germline V gene, CDR1 is SGHRS and CDR2 is YFSETQ. CDR3 length equals 14 residues. V lost 7 bases and J 2 bases, leaving 15 bases between the germline ends.

This clonotype was found many times. This rearrangement joins TRBV29-1 to TRBJ2-7; possibly TRBD1 for D (6 bases). V shed 7 bases and J shed 2 bases, with 15 bases lying between them. Germline V gene sequence: CDR1 SQVTM, CDR2 ANQGSEA. This CDR3 region has 13 residues. The CDR3 DNA follows: TGCAGCGCCTCAGGGGAACAAACCTACGAGCAGTACTTC. Amino acid sequence: CSASGEQTYEQYF.

This clonotype was seen many times. The V call is TRBV7-9, the J call TRBJ1-6; TRBD1 matches at 9 bases. The ends lost 8 bases at V and 14 bases at J; junction bases unmatched: 10. Germline-derived CDR1 and CDR2 are SEHNR and FQNEAQ (reference sequence). The CDR3 contains 13 residues. This CDR3 is CASGDTRTGALHF. The CDR3 nucleotides are TGTGCCAGCGGCGATACTAGGACAGGGGCCCTCCACTTT.

This clonotype was seen repeatedly, ten times or more. This chain joins TRBV4-3 and TRBJ1-4, with D hard to call. There are 16 residues in the CDR3. Trimming stripped 5 bases from V and 0 bases from J, with 13 bases between. CDR1 LGHNA and CDR2 YSLEER come from the germline V gene. In DNA form, the CDR3 reads TGCGCCAGCAGCAAAGTGAGTCTACCAACTAATGAAAAACTGTTTTTT. It encodes CASSKVSLPTNEKLFF.

Only a few counts were recorded for this clonotype. V and J are TRBV16 and TRBJ1-1, with D unclear. Germline V gene lookup returns CDR1 KGHSY and CDR2 FQNENV. The CDR3 length is 12 residues. Trimming pared 0 bases from V and 11 bases from J, leaving 10 bases between. This chain's CDR3 is CASSQSGMKAFF. Here the CDR3 DNA reads TGTGCCAGCAGCCAATCGGGCATGAAGGCTTTCTTT.

This clonotype has ten or more counts. This chain links TRBV20-1 with TRBJ2-1; tentatively, D is TRBD2 (5 bases). CDR1 and CDR2 (germline): DFQATT, SNEGSKA (reference sequence). The ends were cut back, 0 bases at V and 4 bases at J, with 10 bases in the middle. This CDR3 has 14 amino acids. In DNA form, the CDR3 reads TGCAGTGCTAGAGATCGGGAACAGTACAATGAGCAGTTCTTC. This sequence encodes CSARDREQYNEQFF.

V and J are TRBV3-1 and TRBJ1-2, with D maybe TRBD1 (6 bases). There are 12 residues in the CDR3. CDR1 is LGHDT and CDR2 is YNNKEL in the germline V gene (reference sequence). V gave up 0 bases and J gave up 11 bases, with 10 bases separating them. The CDR3 loop is CASSQDGGLYTF. The CDR3 DNA follows: TGTGCCAGCAGCCAAGATGGGGGGCTATACACCTTC. Looking up the rest from reference TRBV3-1 and TRBJ1-2 gives the full variable domain: DTAVSQTPKYLVTQMGNDKSIKCEQNLGHDTMYWYKQDSKKFLKIMFSYNNKELIINETVPNRFSPKSPDKAHLNLHINSLELGDSAVYFCASSQDGGLYTFGSGTRLTVV.

This clonotype turned up a few times. J is TRBJ2-3 and V is TRBV7-2; no clear D. Germline CDR1 SGHTA, CDR2 FQGNSA. V shed 5 bases and J shed 9 bases, with 12 bases lying between them. This CDR3 has 12 residues. The CDR3 coding sequence is TGTGCCAGCAGCAAAGACCGAGCAACGCAGTATTTT. It yields the protein CASSKDRATQYF.

V is TRBV10-3 and J is TRBJ1-5; D gene ambiguous. Trimming removed 2 bases from V and 4 bases from J, with 9 bases in between. The CDR3 runs to 14 residues. CDR1 and CDR2 from the germline V gene are ENHRY and SYGVKD. CDR3 coding DNA: TGTGCCATCAGTGAGGGCGCGGTTAATCAGCCCCAGCATTTT. This sequence encodes CAISEGAVNQPQHF.

This clonotype was counted many times. V gene TRBV5-1 combines with J gene TRBJ2-7, with D perhaps being TRBD1 or TRBD2 (5 bases each). This CDR3 comprises 13 residues. Germline values: CDR1 SGHRS, CDR2 YFSETQ. Trimming took off 3 bases at V and 0 bases at J, with 7 bases between the two ends. CDR3 bases: TGCGCCAGCAGCTCGGGACCCTCCTACGAGCAGTACTTC. Translating gives CASSSGPSYEQYF.

This rearrangement joins TRBV6-1 to TRBJ2-1; 7 bases are a match to TRBD1. CDR1 is MNHNS and CDR2 is SASEGT in the germline V gene. The V segment lost 6 bases and the J segment 7 bases; nucleotides outside the gene matches: 6. The CDR3 runs to 13 residues. CDR3 nucleotides: TGTGCCAGCAGCGGGACAGTCTGGAATGAGCAGTTCTTC. Protein product: CASSGTVWNEQFF.

This clonotype was counted many times. The chain carries TRBV12-3 or TRBV12-4 and TRBJ1-2; D gene unclear. This CDR3 comprises 12 residues. V lost 5 bases and J 8 bases, leaving 12 bases between the germline ends. The CDR3 DNA reads as TGTGCCAGCAGTCAGGTGGGGAGCGGCTACACCTTC. Translating it yields CASSQVGSGYTF.

In this sample, this clonotype turned up a few times. This chain links TRBV12-3 or TRBV12-4 with TRBJ1-2; D is unclear. The CDR3 has 13 amino acids. The ends were cut back, 3 bases at V and 2 bases at J, with 7 bases in the middle. In DNA form, the CDR3 reads TGTGCCAGCAGTTTTCAGGAAAACTATGGCTACACCTTC. Its translation is CASSFQENYGYTF.

This clonotype was seen ten or more times. The J gene is TRBJ2-1, the V gene TRBV18; 10 bases are a match to TRBD1. J was trimmed by 2 bases and V by 2 bases; bases with no gene match: 6. Germline V gene sequence: CDR1 KGHSH, CDR2 LQKENI. The length of the CDR3 is 17 residues. CDR3 in amino acids: CASSPGYGTGAYNEQFF. CDR3 bases: TGTGCCAGCTCACCAGGGTACGGGACAGGGGCCTACAATGAGCAGTTCTTC.

At least ten counts were recorded for this clonotype. The V and J genes are TRBV27 and TRBJ2-1; perhaps TRBD1 as D (6 bases). Germline CDR1 reads MNHEY; CDR2 reads SMNVEV (reference sequence). There are 13 residues in the CDR3. Trimming shortened V by 5 bases and J by 12 bases, and 17 bases separated the two germline ends. DNA of the CDR3: TGTGCCAGCAGTCCCTATCTCGGACAGAGGCAGTTCTTC. Translation gives CASSPYLGQRQFF.

This clonotype was detected ten times or more. V is TRBV12-3 or TRBV12-4 and J is TRBJ1-6; a possible D gene is TRBD1 (6 bases). The CDR3 contains 14 residues. Trimming stripped 4 bases from V and 4 bases from J, with 8 bases between. The CDR3, as DNA: TGTGCCAGCAGTTACAGGGAATATAATTCACCCCTCCACTTT. It codes for CASSYREYNSPLHF.

This clonotype appeared a few times. This chain links TRBV4-3 with TRBJ2-7, with D unresolved. Germline CDR1 is LGHNA and CDR2 is YSLEER. This CDR3 spans 13 amino acids. Trimming took off 0 bases at V and 3 bases at J, with 6 bases between the two ends. CDR3 bases: TGCGCCAGCAGCCAAGATTACCGCTACGAGCAGTACTTC. The encoded protein is CASSQDYRYEQYF.

This clonotype appeared a few times. The chain carries TRBV4-2 and TRBJ2-2; possible D gene TRBD2, 5 bases. V lost 0 bases and J lost 1, with 9 bases in between. The germline V gene encodes CDR1 LGHNA and CDR2 YNFKEQ. This CDR3 is 16 amino acids long. The CDR3 bases are TGTGCCAGCAGCCAAGACGACGGGAAGAACACCGGGGAGCTGTTTTTT. It translates to CASSQDDGKNTGELFF.

Concerning this clonotype itself: A much larger clone is a single base away; this may be a read error. The DNA of the CDR3 is TGCAGTGCTAGAGATGGGGCTGGGGTGTTCAATGAGCGGTTCTTC. Its translation: CSARDGAGVFNERFF. The rearrangement joins TRBV20-1 to TRBJ2-1; D perhaps matches TRBD1 (5 bases). The CDR3 extends over 15 amino acids. Germline CDR1 DFQATT, CDR2 SNEGSKA (reference sequence).

This clonotype was counted many times. The CDR3 is CATSDLTGPLGETQYF. The CDR3 DNA follows: TGTGCCACCAGTGACCTGACAGGGCCCTTGGGGGAGACCCAGTACTTC. This chain uses TRBV24-1 with TRBJ2-5, with TRBD1 matching over 7 bases. The germline CDR1 and CDR2 sequences are KGHDR and SFDVKD. V lost 4 bases and J lost 5; bases outside the gene matches: 12. The CDR3 spans 16 residues.

The rearrangement links TRBV5-1 to TRBJ2-1, with TRBD1 identical over 9 bases. CDR3 length equals 15 residues. V was clipped by 2 bases and J by 7 bases; unmatched bases: 7. Germline values: CDR1 SGHRS, CDR2 YFSETQ. The CDR3 DNA follows: TGCGCCAGCAGCTTTGCGACAGGGGGAAGGAATGAGCAGTTCTTC. Translated: CASSFATGGRNEQFF.

There are a few counts of this clonotype. Sequence at one end of the junction differs from germline and may be a read error. The chain combines TRBV7-9 with TRBJ1-5, with TRBD1 as a possible D gene (6 bases). Germline V lookup: CDR1 SEHNR, CDR2 FQNEAQ (reference sequence). CDR3 size: 15 residues. CDR3 in amino acids: CASNLAGDSNQPQHF. The CDR3 DNA follows: TGTGCCAGCAACTTAGCAGGGGATAGCAATCAGCCCCAGCATTTT.

This clonotype was recorded a few times. The chain joins TRBV6-1 to TRBJ2-7; 10 nucleotides match TRBD2. V shed 5 bases, J shed 6 bases, and the junction held 7 bases outside the gene matches. The CDR3 runs 14 residues. Germline V CDR1 and CDR2: MNHNS, SASEGT. CDR3 DNA sequence: TGTGCCAGCAGTCGCATAGCGGGAGGTAGCGAGCAGTACTTC. Residues: CASSRIAGGSEQYF.

This sequence joins TRBV20-1 and TRBJ2-5, with D perhaps given as TRBD1 or TRBD2 (5 bases each). This CDR3 has 14 amino acids. The V gene lost 3 bases and the J gene lost 5 bases, with 16 bases spanning the gap. Germline V gene lookup returns CDR1 DFQATT and CDR2 SNEGSKA (reference sequence). The CDR3 loop reads CSARSLRAGETQYF. The CDR3 bases are TGCAGTGCTAGGTCTCTGAGGGCAGGGGAGACCCAGTACTTC.